Presented here are 32 T cell receptor beta chains from one specimen sequenced in a study of shared clonotypes between healthy human individuals. TCRdb's table, derived via immunoSEQ multiplex PCR, lists solely in-frame clones and lacks some. The table lists around 990,000 clones, 77% of them singletons. Sequenced sample: memory CD4+ T cells from PBMCs. Regarding subset: CD45RA-negative fraction. The receptors originated from a man between 18 and 29 years old in good health. Some clones in this sample may be carry-over from other donors' samples.

The J gene is TRBJ2-2, the V gene TRBV5-4; D is uncertain. Trimming took off 5 bases at V and 7 bases at J, with 9 bases between the two ends. CDR1 and CDR2 from the germline V gene are SGHNT and YYREEE (reference sequence). CDR3 length: 12 amino acids. The CDR3 DNA reads as TGTGCCAGCAGTTTATTTGGCGGGGAGCTGTTTTTT. Translation: CASSLFGGELFF.

V and J are TRBV7-7 and TRBJ2-7, with TRBD2 identical over 14 bases. V was clipped by 5 bases and J by 7 bases; unmatched bases: 7. Germline CDR1 and CDR2: SSHAT and FNYEAQ (reference sequence). The CDR3 is 15 residues long. CDR3 sequence: CASSLGLAGGEEQYF. The CDR3 nucleotides are TGTGCCAGCAGCCTCGGACTAGCGGGGGGTGAGGAGCAGTACTTC.

This clone has just one count. This chain uses TRBV7-8 with TRBJ2-5; TRBD1 is a possible D gene (5 bases). The V gene's germline CDR1 is SGHVS and CDR2 FQNEAQ. V lost 6 bases and J lost 5, with 19 bases in between. The CDR3 contains 15 residues. The CDR3 protein is CASRTGRNVRETQYF. The CDR3 DNA sequence: TGTGCCAGCAGAACAGGACGGAATGTCCGGGAGACCCAGTACTTC.

For this clone: The junction departs from germline at one end; a sequencing error may be responsible. The chain uses TRBV2 and TRBJ2-6; unclear D gene. CDR3 length: 15 residues. Germline CDR1 is SNHLY and CDR2 is FYNNEI. Here the CDR3 reads CASSKATSGANVLTF. CDR3 bases: TGTGCCAGCAGTAAAGCGACTTCTGGGGCCAACGTCCTGACTTTC. The full variable domain, rest sourced from reference TRBV2 and TRBJ2-6, is EPEVTQTPSHQVTQMGQEVILRCVPISNHLYFYWYRQILGQKVEFLVSFYNNEISEKSEIFDDQFSVERPDGSNFTLKIRSTKLEDSAMYFCASSKATSGANVLTFGAGSRLTVL.

This CDR3 reads CASSLGPPRTGVHQETQYF. The CDR3 DNA reads as TGTGCCAGCAGCTTAGGCCCCCCCAGGACAGGGGTCCACCAAGAGACCCAGTACTTC. The V call is TRBV7-3, the J call TRBJ2-5, with 9 positions matching TRBD1. The CDR3 runs 19 residues. CDR1 SGHTA and CDR2 FQGTGA come from the germline V gene. V gave up 2 bases and J gave up 0 bases; unmatched junction bases: 13. Filled out from reference TRBV7-3 and TRBJ2-5, the complete variable domain reads GAGVSQTPSNKVTEKGKYVELRCDPISGHTALYWYRQSLGQGPEFLIYFQGTGAADDSGLPNDRFFAVRPEGSVSTLKIQRTERGDSAVYLCASSLGPPRTGVHQETQYFGPGTRLLVL.

Concerning this clone itself: Other DNA sequences from this sample encode an identical CDR3 as well. The V gene is TRBV18, the J gene TRBJ2-7; D is uncertain. CDR3 size: 11 residues. V lost 6 bases to trimming and J lost 0 bases, with 3 bases between them. Germline V gene data show CDR1 as KGHSH and CDR2 as LQKENI. CDR3: CASSLSYEQYF. The CDR3 DNA reads as TGTGCCAGCTCCCTCTCCTACGAGCAGTACTTC.

The genes are TRBV11-2 and TRBJ2-5; 9 bases fit TRBD2. This CDR3 region has 16 residues. Germline V gene data show CDR1 as SGHAT and CDR2 as FQNNGV. The V and J ends lost 2 bases and 4 bases, in that order; junction bases with no gene match: 8. The CDR3 here is CASSLIMLAGVETQYF. Written as DNA, the CDR3 is TGTGCCAGCAGCTTAATAATGTTAGCGGGAGTAGAGACCCAGTACTTC.

The genes are TRBV6-6 and TRBJ2-1; no definite D call. The germline V and J ends were trimmed by 0 bases and 4 bases, with 7 bases remaining between them. The germline V gene has CDR1 MNHNY and CDR2 SVGAGI (reference sequence). The CDR3 runs to 14 residues. CDR3 DNA: TGTGCCAGCAGTTACTCCGGAGAATACAATGAGCAGTTCTTC. Encoded protein: CASSYSGEYNEQFF.

This clone was counted a few times. CDR3: CASSLSSGYTGELFF. Here the CDR3 DNA reads TGTGCCAGCAGCTTAAGTAGCGGGTACACCGGGGAGCTGTTTTTT. The genes are TRBV7-7 and TRBJ2-2; TRBD2 aligns across 7 bases. Germline assignment: CDR1 SSHAT and CDR2 FNYEAQ (reference sequence). J lost 3 bases, V lost 2 bases, and 3 bases had no gene match. This CDR3 contains 15 residues.

CDR3 amino acids: CASRPGGAGGEQYF. As DNA, the CDR3 is TGTGCCAGCAGACCCGGGGGCGCGGGGGGCGAGCAGTACTTC. This sequence joins TRBV28 and TRBJ2-7; 8 bases align to TRBD2. The CDR3 spans 14 residues. V lost 6 bases and J lost 6; bases outside the gene matches: 10. Per germline, CDR1 MDHEN and CDR2 SYDVKM.

This clone was observed a single time. The chain is built from TRBV7-3 and TRBJ2-1; no reliable D call. This CDR3 spans 14 amino acids. The germline V gene encodes CDR1 SGHTA and CDR2 FQGTGA. V gave up 5 bases and J gave up 2 bases, with 10 bases separating them. For the CDR3, the DNA is TGTGCCAGCAGCCAATCCTCCACCTACAATGAGCAGTTCTTC. Amino acid sequence: CASSQSSTYNEQFF.

This chain uses TRBV27 with TRBJ1-5; maybe TRBD1 (5 bases). Germline V lookup: CDR1 MNHEY, CDR2 SMNVEV (reference sequence). This CDR3 region has 14 residues. V lost 4 bases to trimming and J lost 3 bases, with 10 bases between them. CDR3 residues: CASSSRQPNQPQHF. The CDR3, as DNA: TGTGCCAGCAGTTCCCGACAGCCCAATCAGCCCCAGCATTTT.

This chain's CDR3 is CASSAGTSGTGELFF. The CDR3 DNA is TGTGCCAGCTCGGCCGGGACTAGCGGCACCGGGGAGCTGTTTTTT. The chain employs TRBV7-6 and TRBJ2-2; 11 bases agree with TRBD2. The CDR3 has 15 amino acids. Germline V CDR1 and CDR2: SGHVS, FNYEAQ. Trimming took 8 bases from V and 4 from J; bases not matched to a gene: 6.

The rearrangement joins TRBV30 to TRBJ1-3, with D hard to call. V lost 3 bases and J lost 0, with 9 bases in between. The CDR3 has 14 residues. Germline CDR1 reads GTSNPN; CDR2 reads SVGIG (reference sequence). DNA for the CDR3: TGTGCCTGGAGCGAAGGCCTCTCTGGAAACACCATATATTTT. This encodes CAWSEGLSGNTIYF.

The genes are TRBV2 and TRBJ1-2; no clear D. Trimming cost V 6 bases and J 9 bases, with 23 bases left between them. The germline V gene encodes CDR1 SNHLY and CDR2 FYNNEI. The CDR3 runs 15 residues. In nucleotides, the CDR3 is TGTGCCAGCAGGACGGCCGTCGGGCAGCACGAGAGCTACACCTTC. This sequence encodes CASRTAVGQHESYTF.

Comment on this clone: It may be a read error: a sequence one base away is much more abundant. The V call is TRBV30, the J call TRBJ2-5, with 8 bases lining up with TRBD2. The J call may be in error: the DNA end matches TRBJ2-7 better. Germline-derived CDR1 and CDR2 are GTSNPN and SVGIG (reference sequence). The CDR3 runs to 14 residues. The CDR3 DNA follows: TGTGCCTGGAGTGTTGGCGGGGGGCCCTACGAGCAGTACTTC. Encoded protein: CAWSVGGGPYEQYF.

Note on this clone: Additional DNA sequences in this sample encode the identical CDR3. The chain links TRBV11-2 to TRBJ1-1; D unresolved. CDR1 and CDR2 (germline): SGHAT, FQNNGV. The CDR3 contains 14 residues. The V end was cut by 0 bases, the J end by 1 base, with 6 bases between. The CDR3 is CASSLDGGNTEAFF. In nucleotides, the CDR3 is TGTGCCAGCAGCTTAGATGGAGGGAACACTGAAGCTTTCTTT.

This clone has a handful of counts. Other DNA sequences within the sample encode an identical CDR3. Written as DNA, the CDR3 is TGTGCCAGCAGTTTATCGACAGGCCAAGAGACCCAGTACTTC. Encoded protein: CASSLSTGQETQYF. The chain has TRBV27 and TRBJ2-5; weak D call: TRBD1 (6 bases). Per the germline V gene, CDR1 is MNHEY and CDR2 is SMNVEV (reference sequence). This CDR3 contains 14 residues. Trimming shortened V by 0 bases and J by 1 base, and 6 bases separated the two germline ends.

This chain links TRBV14 with TRBJ1-1, with D perhaps matching TRBD1 (6 bases). The CDR3 extends over 13 amino acids. From germline, CDR1 is SGHDN and CDR2 FVKESK. V lost 1 base and J 4 bases, leaving 7 bases between the germline ends. For the CDR3, the DNA is TGTGCCAGCAGCCAAGGGGACACCACTGAAGCTTTCTTT. Protein sequence: CASSQGDTTEAFF.

The J gene is TRBJ2-7, the V gene TRBV5-1, with 7 positions matching TRBD2. The CDR3 runs 14 residues. The V and J ends lost 3 bases and 3 bases, in that order; junction bases with no gene match: 6. Per germline, CDR1 SGHRS and CDR2 YFSETQ. The CDR3 region is CASSSSGLNYEQYF. In nucleotides, the CDR3 is TGCGCCAGCAGCTCTTCGGGACTAAACTACGAGCAGTACTTC. Variable domain in full (rest from reference TRBV5-1 and TRBJ2-7): KAGVTQTPRYLIKTRGQQVTLSCSPISGHRSVSWYQQTPGQGLQFLFEYFSETQRNKGNFPGRFSGRQFSNSRSEMNVSTLELGDSALYLCASSSSGLNYEQYFGPGTRLTVT.

The V gene is TRBV30, the J gene TRBJ2-5, with D unclear. V was shortened by 1 base and J by 0 bases, with 6 bases between the two germline ends. The CDR3 contains 13 residues. The germline CDR1 and CDR2 sequences are GTSNPN and SVGIG (reference sequence). The chain's CDR3 is CAWSGAYQETQYF. CDR3 coding DNA: TGTGCCTGGAGTGGGGCGTACCAAGAGACCCAGTACTTC.

This chain uses TRBV5-1 with TRBJ1-4; weak D call: TRBD1 (5 bases). The CDR3 has 17 residues. Trimming removed 0 bases at V and 7 bases at J, with 19 bases between. In germline, CDR1 is SGHRS, CDR2 YFSETQ. As DNA, the CDR3 is TGCGCCAGCAGCTTGGAACCCTTGCAGGGAGGCCTTGAAAAACTGTTTTTT. Its translation: CASSLEPLQGGLEKLFF. The full variable domain, in which reference TRBV5-1 and TRBJ1-4 provide the parts outside the CDR3, is KAGVTQTPRYLIKTRGQQVTLSCSPISGHRSVSWYQQTPGQGLQFLFEYFSETQRNKGNFPGRFSGRQFSNSRSEMNVSTLELGDSALYLCASSLEPLQGGLEKLFFGSGTQLSVL.

This rearrangement joins TRBV5-1 to TRBJ2-3; no definite D call. Trimming took 1 base from V and 0 from J, leaving 12 bases between them. The CDR3 consists of 16 residues. CDR1 and CDR2 from the germline V gene are SGHRS and YFSETQ. CDR3 in amino acids: CASSLLGMFSTDTQYF. Written as DNA, the CDR3 is TGCGCCAGCAGCTTGTTAGGGATGTTTAGCACAGATACGCAGTATTTT.

This chain joins TRBV12-5 and TRBJ2-2; 8 bases line up with TRBD1. The V segment lost 6 bases and the J segment 5 bases; nucleotides outside the gene matches: 11. Germline CDR1 and CDR2: LGHNT and FRNRAP. The CDR3 is made up of 16 amino acids. Written as DNA, the CDR3 is TGTGCTAGTGGCCCGACAGGGGCCATTACTACCGGGGAGCTGTTTTTT. Residues: CASGPTGAITTGELFF.

The rearrangement links TRBV7-8 to TRBJ1-5; D unclear. The CDR3 consists of 14 residues. Trimming cost V 5 bases and J 7 bases, with 15 bases left between them. CDR1 is SGHVS and CDR2 is FQNEAQ in the germline V gene. DNA of the CDR3: TGTGCCAGCAGCCCAGGTGGGGATATCCAGCCCCAGCATTTT. It codes for CASSPGGDIQPQHF.

This chain joins TRBV6-4 and TRBJ2-1, with 9 bases matching TRBD2. This CDR3 comprises 15 residues. Per the germline V gene, CDR1 is MRHNA and CDR2 is SNTAGT. J was trimmed by 10 bases and V by 0 bases; bases with no gene match: 7. CDR3 nucleotides: TGTGCCAGCAGTGACTCGGCGGGAGGGCGAGAAGAGCAGTTCTTC. Protein sequence: CASSDSAGGREEQFF.

J is TRBJ2-7 and V is TRBV10-3; D unclear. Germline CDR1 and CDR2: ENHRY and SYGVKD. Trimming removed 2 bases at V and 6 bases at J, with 8 bases between. This CDR3 is built from 12 residues. This CDR3 reads CAISEEIVEQYF. The DNA for the CDR3 is TGTGCCATCAGTGAGGAAATCGTCGAGCAGTACTTC.

The chain combines TRBV28 with TRBJ1-2, with D maybe TRBD1 (6 bases). V lost 1 base, J lost 8 bases, and 20 bases lay in between. The CDR3 runs 16 residues. The germline V gene has CDR1 MDHEN and CDR2 SYDVKM. The CDR3 region has the DNA TGTGCCAGCAGTTTATTCATCCGGCAGGGGATGGGCGGCTACACCTTC. It codes for CASSLFIRQGMGGYTF.

The chain carries TRBV7-9 and TRBJ1-1, with D tentatively TRBD1 (6 bases). Germline loops: CDR1 SEHNR, CDR2 FQNEAQ (reference sequence). Trimming shortened V by 4 bases and J by 9 bases, and 15 bases separated the two germline ends. The CDR3 covers 13 residues. The CDR3 nucleotides read TGTGCCAGCAGCTCAACCCGGGACACACAAGCTTTCTTT. Protein sequence: CASSSTRDTQAFF. The entire variable domain, with the rest obtained from reference TRBV7-9 and TRBJ1-1, is as follows: DTGVSQNPRHKITKRGQNVTFRCDPISEHNRLYWYRQTLGQGPEFLTYFQNEAQLEKSRLLSDRFSAERPKGSFSTLEIQRTEQGDSAMYLCASSSTRDTQAFFGQGTRLTVV.

Regarding this clone: The same CDR3 arises from other DNA sequences in this sample as well. The CDR3 is CASSLVGDGYTF. The CDR3 DNA reads as TGTGCCAGCAGCTTAGTTGGGGATGGCTACACCTTC. The V call is TRBV7-8, the J call TRBJ1-2; unclear D gene. The CDR3 extends over 12 amino acids. CDR1 and CDR2 from the germline V gene are SGHVS and FQNEAQ. The germline V and J ends were trimmed by 1 base and 6 bases, with 6 bases remaining between them.

This clone showed up just once. Other DNA sequences in the same sample also yield this CDR3. V and J are TRBV19 and TRBJ1-1; tentatively, D is TRBD1 (6 bases). Trimming removed 2 bases at V and 5 bases at J, with 12 bases between. Looked up from germline, CDR1 is LNHDA and CDR2 is SQIVND (reference sequence). This CDR3 has 14 amino acids. CDR3 amino acids: CASSIRGGGTEAFF. The DNA of the CDR3 is TGTGCCAGTAGTATAAGAGGGGGGGGAACTGAAGCTTTCTTT.

The chain joins TRBV7-9 to TRBJ2-7; D not certain. The CDR3 has 15 residues. The germline V gene has CDR1 SEHNR and CDR2 FQNEAQ (reference sequence). The V gene lost 7 bases and the J gene lost 5 bases, with 21 bases spanning the gap. The DNA for the CDR3 is TGTGCCAGCACCGACGCCGGACCCACGAACCACGAGCAGTACTTC. Its protein product is CASTDAGPTNHEQYF.